Here is one T cell receptor (beta chain) with its context. Its antigen remains unidentified. One base away there is no much larger clone; base qualities are not given. Library preparation was by the immunoSEQ multiplex PCR assay. A mixture of 60 forward primers for TCR Vbeta segments and 13 reverse primers for TCR Jbeta segments was used in the multiplex PCR. The CDR3 region of rearranged TCR beta genes was amplified from genomic DNA with a multiplex PCR assay. Amplified TCR beta libraries were sequenced as 87-base-pair reads on the Illumina HiSeq System. The original pipeline was this. A later analysis tallied 75 million to 95 million unique TCR beta chains across the 550 to 850 repertoires, and about 10 million of those chains were shared by two or more donors. To remove PCR and sequencing errors, raw reads were error-corrected and collapsed into unique sequences using a nearest-neighbor algorithm that merged closely related sequences. To assign V, D and J gene segments, CDR3 sequences were aligned to IMGT reference sequences. For a sequence to be retained, at least a six-nucleotide match to both a V gene segment and a J gene segment was required. A rearrangement counted as productive if the CDR3 had no stop codons and remained in frame with V and J, and every other rearrangement counted as non-productive. CDR3 was defined by IMGT convention, running from the second conserved V-encoded cysteine to the conserved J-encoded phenylalanine. Sequences without an unambiguous match to a single V gene segment were excluded from the earlier analysis of several hundred of the donors. An earlier analysis of approximately 590 of the donors classified V segments as functional when productive rearrangements were above 56.7% and as segregating when the standard deviation between donors was above 5%. A statistical classification framework was built for diagnosing cytomegalovirus status from the catalog of TCR beta chain sequences. In a later analysis, TCR nucleotide sequences were compared against IMGT/GENE-DB human TR gene sequences so that V and J genes could be assigned. Using the TCRdist pipeline, a later analysis assigned CDR3 sequences along with most-parsimonious VDJ recombination scenarios. In a later analysis, each TCR beta chain was defined by its CDR3 amino acid sequence together with its V-gene family, and reads lacking a unique V-gene family were excluded. In a later analysis, some 600 highly shared, low-generation-probability nucleotide sequences were removed to address suspected cross-contamination and a sequencing artifact. In a later analysis, a clonal expansion index was calculated for each public chain from normalized within-repertoire ranks of inferred template counts. In a later analysis, generation probabilities were computed using a VDJ recombination model fitted to out-of-frame rearrangements, and the results were checked against IGoR. A later analysis scored TCR-TCR, TCR-HLA and TCR-CMV co-occurrence with hypergeometric tests, applying a repertoire-size bias correction to TCR pairs. A later analysis estimated false discovery rates by permuting HLA or CMV assignments 20 times. In a later analysis, co-occurring TCRs were grouped using DBSCAN, and TCRdist sequence similarity was added for clustering within HLA-allele-positive subsets. Co-occurrence clustering excluded repertoires with fewer than 30,000 or more than 120,000 public chains, plus five with anomalous nucleotide sharing. What TCRdb holds here is the immuneACCESS table cut down to in-frame rearrangements. Part of the clones is not present; checked against another copy, under half of the missing clones reflect an unresolved V gene, and the others are unexplained. The V and J calls and clone size were taken over from that table, and D and trimming were inferred from the DNA. Present in this sample are tens of thousands of clones, around 79% of which were seen just once. The ten largest clones take up about 6% of the sample.

The cohort was made up of 500 to 800 healthy bone marrow donors. Cohort members were all nominally healthy when sampled, although unrecorded immune exposures were likely present. The donor was CMV seronegative and belonged to the group of 320 or so seronegative cohort members. Every donor gave a peripheral blood sample, and the peripheral blood mononuclear cells from that sample were used for TCR beta sequencing. Genomic DNA was extracted from the blood cell samples with the Qiagen DNeasy Blood Extraction Kit. This entry comes from a study of cytomegalovirus exposure and HLA in healthy donors (TCRdb year 2017). General notes on the study: According to an earlier analysis of 550 to 700 of the donors, some 170 million T cells yielded 100 million or so unique TCR beta sequences and around 280 Gb of sequence data. About 320 gigabases of sequencing data and around 87 million unique TCR sequences were included in an early release covering 550 to 800 HLA-typed donors. The genetic ancestry cluster associated with self-reported Caucasian donors included 81% of the roughly 410 genotyped donors. The study aimed to test whether cataloging public T cell receptors could reveal signatures of past pathogen exposure. Using immunosequencing, the study profiled T cell repertoires from around 670 subjects and related those repertoires to cytomegalovirus serostatus. In addition to the first cohort of approximately 650 subjects, a separate validation cohort of 120 different subjects was used. To predict cytomegalovirus infection status, the study brought together high-throughput TCR immunosequencing, statistical association of individual TCRs with disease status, and machine learning. To study patterns of TCR occurrence, a later analysis re-analyzed previously published TCR beta repertoires from around 660 donors and added high-resolution HLA genotyping. The later analysis used no new phenotypic data to find candidate immune exposures, relying instead on TCR beta sequences and their occurrence across donors. An earlier analysis of 500 to 750 of the donors applied high-throughput TCR beta sequencing to assess whether each TCR beta V gene segment acted as functional or pseudogenic. Donor age, sex, ethnicity and CMV serostatus were compiled alongside the repertoire data. A later genetic analysis used genome-wide SNP genotypes for about 65% of the roughly 700 donors, treating that subset as a discovery cohort. Every discovery cohort repertoire had been produced on one sequencing platform. Class I and class II HLA loci were covered by the typing at four-digit resolution. Typing coverage differed by locus: A, B, C, DRB1 and DQB1 were typed in roughly 620-630 donors, DQA1 in about 500, DPA1 in around 610, and DPB1 in 450 to 490. Because of strong linkage in the cohort, roughly 5 DR-DQ haplotypes were treated as single units for association and clustering. On average, roughly 240,000 unique TCR beta nucleotide sequences were sequenced per donor among some 420 genotyped donors of the cohort, with roughly a sixth of those sequences being non-productive.

V ends up 4 bases short and J 7 bases short, with an unmatched junction base count of 12. CDR1 SGHRS and CDR2 YFSETQ were looked up in the germline V gene. The CDR3 measures 17 amino acids from cysteine to phenylalanine. Just the 51-base CDR3 DNA is kept, in frame starting at base 1. What the work shows at the level of the full study, not this receptor alone: A total of 164 TCR beta chains were listed by the study as associated with cytomegalovirus. The classifier was reported to diagnose cytomegalovirus status with high specificity and sensitivity in both the original and validation cohorts. Specific HLA alleles were associated with 15,000 to 20,000 TCR beta sequences at a false discovery rate of 0.05 in a later analysis. Most TCR sequences were seen in very few donors, while some public TCRs were found in many individuals. A cluster of highly shared sequence variants was judged likely to be a technical artifact of the sequencing pipeline. Presence/absence analyses assumed roughly uniform sequencing depth across donors, an assumption that may not hold. Some IMGT-functional V segments, including TRBV6-2 and TRBV6-3, could not be told apart with the 87-base-pair reads, so those segments were excluded. A further reported finding was that TCR beta sequences accurately predicted the HLA-A and HLA-B alleles for most subjects in the first cohort. According to a later analysis, parvovirus B19, influenza, CMV and Epstein-Barr virus appeared linked to several top co-occurrence clusters. Broadly in line with IMGT annotations, most TCR beta V segments showed up in productive rearrangements about 87% or about 30% of the time in an earlier analysis of under 700 of the donors. An association between a missense DCLRE1C variant and V-gene and J-gene trimming of TCR beta chains was found in a later genetic analysis and replicated in an independent cohort. For the cohort, immune exposure information was limited to CMV serostatus. A later genetic analysis reported fewer N-insertions in productive TCRs among donors in an Asian-associated ancestry cluster than the approximately 670-donor mean. Because counts were too low, more than 15 rarely observed V segments, including chromosome 9 orphons, were left out of the earlier analysis of roughly 600 of the donors. According to a later analysis, TCR association rates differed among HLA loci, with DRB1 alleles showing the most associated TCRs and HLA-C alleles showing the fewest. Compared with equally common non-associated chains, HLA-associated TCR beta chains in a later analysis were more clonally expanded and had lower generation probabilities. A later analysis found that most CMV-associated TCR beta chains appeared HLA-restricted, with HLA associations seemingly driven largely by CMV exposure. The cohort was sequenced for TCR beta chains only, and without alpha or paired-chain data the features that could be detected were limited. When HLA alleles, especially DR and DQ, strongly co-occurred, TCR associations were difficult to assign to individual alleles. Correlated functional status among segregating V segments might be attributable to linkage disequilibrium, but an unknown experimental factor could not be ruled out. Because some donors lacked HLA typing at each locus, the association tests relied only on the typed subset. In vitro tests confirmed that three of the cytomegalovirus-associated TCR beta chains recognize cytomegalovirus antigens. It was suggested by the authors that the approach could potentially be generalized to other disease states and immunological phenotypes.

Sample: PBMCs. The TCR was taken from a female donor in good health and CMV-seronegative. The sequence is built from TRBV5-1 and TRBJ2-2; TRBD2 matches 11 bases in the middle. The nucleotide sequence is TGCGCCAGCAGCCCCCGGGTAGCGGGAGGGCCCGGCGGGGAGCTGTTTTTT. Its amino acids are CASSPRVAGGPGGELFF.